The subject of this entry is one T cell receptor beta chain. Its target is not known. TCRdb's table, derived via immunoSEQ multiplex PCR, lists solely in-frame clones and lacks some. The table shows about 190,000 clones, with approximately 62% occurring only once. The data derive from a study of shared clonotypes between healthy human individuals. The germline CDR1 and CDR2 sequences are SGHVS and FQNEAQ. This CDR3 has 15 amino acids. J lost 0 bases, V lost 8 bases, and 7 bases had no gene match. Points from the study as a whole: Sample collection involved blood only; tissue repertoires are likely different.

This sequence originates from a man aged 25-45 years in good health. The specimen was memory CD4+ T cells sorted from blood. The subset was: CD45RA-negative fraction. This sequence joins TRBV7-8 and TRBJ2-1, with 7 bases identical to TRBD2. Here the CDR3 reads CASYPGRSSYNEQFF. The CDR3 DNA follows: TGTGCCAGCTACCCCGGGAGGAGCTCCTACAATGAGCAGTTCTTC.